This section outlines one T cell receptor beta chain sequence together with its context. Its antigen is unknown. The data derive from a study of T cells expressing NK-cell markers. Study-wide findings and caveats: These clonotypes additionally ranked first within the CD3+CD56-NKG2C+ fraction of a handful of donors.

Germline CDR1 and CDR2: DFQATT and SNEGSKA (reference sequence). The CDR3 consists of 13 residues. TCRdb re-called the 5' RACE reads; every CDR3 protein appears as one record, without DNA. The sample has about 390,000 distinct CDR3 sequences. The origin of this receptor is a woman between 45 and 60 years old in good health. The V and J genes are TRBV20-1 and TRBJ2-5; TCRdb outputs TRBD2, but without DNA this stays unchecked. Sequenced material: blood T cells: a sorted CD56 or NKG2C T cell subset, CD4+ or CD8+ T cells, or bulk PBMC T cells (not recorded which). The CDR3 protein is CSVLGGSQETQYF.